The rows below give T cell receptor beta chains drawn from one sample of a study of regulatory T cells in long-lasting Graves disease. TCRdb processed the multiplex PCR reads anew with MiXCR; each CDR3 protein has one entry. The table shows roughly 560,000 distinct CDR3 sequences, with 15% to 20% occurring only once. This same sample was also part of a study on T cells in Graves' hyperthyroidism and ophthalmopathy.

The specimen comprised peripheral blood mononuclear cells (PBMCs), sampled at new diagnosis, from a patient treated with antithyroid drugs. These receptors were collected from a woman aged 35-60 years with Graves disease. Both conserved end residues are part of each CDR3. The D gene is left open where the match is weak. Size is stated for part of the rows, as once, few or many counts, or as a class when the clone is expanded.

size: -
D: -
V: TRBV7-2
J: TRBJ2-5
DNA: TGTGCCAGCAGCGTCGGGGTGAAAGAGACCCAGTACTTC
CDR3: CASSVGVKETQYF

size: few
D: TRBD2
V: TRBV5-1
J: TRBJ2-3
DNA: TGCGCCAGCAGCCGAGCGGGGGGCCCCACAGATACGCAGTATTTT
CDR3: CASSRAGGPTDTQYF

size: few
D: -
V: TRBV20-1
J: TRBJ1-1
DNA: TGCAGTGCTAGAGACCCCCCCCTGGCTTTCTTT
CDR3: CSARDPPLAFF

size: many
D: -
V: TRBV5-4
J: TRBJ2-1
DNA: TGTGCCAGCAGCGCTAGTGGGGGAGTGGATGAGCAGTTCTTC
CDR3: CASSASGGVDEQFF

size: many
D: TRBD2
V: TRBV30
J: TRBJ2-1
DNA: TGTGCCTGGAGTCGGGGGGGTGAGCAGTTCTTC
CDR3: CAWSRGGEQFF

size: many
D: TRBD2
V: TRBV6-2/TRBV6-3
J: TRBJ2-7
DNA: TGTGCCAGCAGGCCGGGACTAGCGGCCTACGAGCAGTACTTC
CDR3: CASRPGLAAYEQYF

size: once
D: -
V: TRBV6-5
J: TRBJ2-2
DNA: TGTGCCAGCAGTTACAAGGGGGGGGACCTCACCGGGGAGCTGTTTTTT
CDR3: CASSYKGGDLTGELFF

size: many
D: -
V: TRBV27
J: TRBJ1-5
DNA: TGTGCCAGCAGAATTGCCCAGCCCCAGCATTTT
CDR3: CASRIAQPQHF

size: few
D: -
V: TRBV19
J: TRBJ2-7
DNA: TGTGCCAGTAGTTGGGACCCTCGGGGCTACGAGCAGTACTTC
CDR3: CASSWDPRGYEQYF

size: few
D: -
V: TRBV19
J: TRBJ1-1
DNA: TGTGCCAGTAACGGTCAGGCGTCGAACACTGAAGCTTTCTTT
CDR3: CASNGQASNTEAFF

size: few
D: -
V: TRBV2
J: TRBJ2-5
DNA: TGTGCCAGCAGTCACTCCGGGACTTCTAGGGAGACCCAGTACTTC
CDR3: CASSHSGTSRETQYF

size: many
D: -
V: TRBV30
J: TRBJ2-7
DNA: TGTGCCTGGGGTAGTGGAACCGGCTACGAGCAGTACTTC
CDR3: CAWGSGTGYEQYF

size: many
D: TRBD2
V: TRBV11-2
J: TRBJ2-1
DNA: TGTGCCAGCAGCTTGGCTAGCGGTCGCGATGAGCAGTTCTTC
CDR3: CASSLASGRDEQFF

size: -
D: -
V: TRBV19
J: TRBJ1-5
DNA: TGTGCCACCCGTAGGAGGGGCCTACAAACCCAGCATTTT
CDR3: CATRRRGLQTQHF

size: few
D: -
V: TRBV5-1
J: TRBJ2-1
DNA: TGCGCCAGCAGTCCGTCAGACAATGAGCAGTTCTTC
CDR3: CASSPSDNEQFF

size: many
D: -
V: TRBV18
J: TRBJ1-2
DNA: TGTGCCAGCTCACCACCGGGGGACTTAGAGGGCTACACCTTC
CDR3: CASSPPGDLEGYTF

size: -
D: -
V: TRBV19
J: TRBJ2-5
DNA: TGTGCCAGTACCCAGACAGGCGTAGAGACCCAGTACTTC
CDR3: CASTQTGVETQYF

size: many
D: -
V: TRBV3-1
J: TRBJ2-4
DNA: TGTGCCAGCAGCCAGGGAGCCAAAAACATTCAGTACTTC
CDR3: CASSQGAKNIQYF

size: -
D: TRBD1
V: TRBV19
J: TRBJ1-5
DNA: TGTGCCAGTAGTGTCCTTCCGGGACAGGGGGCATGGAGCAATCAGCCCCAGCATTTT
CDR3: CASSVLPGQGAWSNQPQHF

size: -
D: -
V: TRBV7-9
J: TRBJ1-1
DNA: TGTGCCAGCAGCTTTCTTGGGGGTTCGAACACTGAAGCTTTCTTT
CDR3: CASSFLGGSNTEAFF

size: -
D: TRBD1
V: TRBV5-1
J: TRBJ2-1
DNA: TGCGCCAGCAGCTTAATTCCGGGACAGAGAGAGCAGTTCTTC
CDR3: CASSLIPGQREQFF

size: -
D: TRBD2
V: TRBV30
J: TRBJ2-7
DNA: TGTGCCTGGAGTATCCCCCTGCGGGGGTTATTCTACGAGCAGTACTTC
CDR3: CAWSIPLRGLFYEQYF

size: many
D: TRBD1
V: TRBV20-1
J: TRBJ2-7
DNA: TGCAGTGCAAAACAGGGGGGTCACGAGCAGTACTTC
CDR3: CSAKQGGHEQYF

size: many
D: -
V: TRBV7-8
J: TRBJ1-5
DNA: TGTGCCAGCAGCTTAGACATTAGGGGGCCCCAGCATTTT
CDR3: CASSLDIRGPQHF

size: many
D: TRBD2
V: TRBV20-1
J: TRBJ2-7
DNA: TGCAGTGCTAGAGAGGGACTAGCGGGCTACGAGCAGTACTTC
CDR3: CSAREGLAGYEQYF

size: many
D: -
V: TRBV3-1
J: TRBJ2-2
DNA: TGTGCCAGCAGCCAAGGTTCGGGGGCGAACACCGGGGAGCTGTTTTTT
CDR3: CASSQGSGANTGELFF

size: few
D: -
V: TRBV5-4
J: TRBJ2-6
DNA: TGTGCCAGCAGCACAACTGGGGCCAACGTCCTGACTTTC
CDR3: CASSTTGANVLTF

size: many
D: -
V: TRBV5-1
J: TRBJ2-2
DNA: TGCGCCAGCAGCTTGACGGCCCAAGGGAACACCGGGGAGCTGTTTTTT
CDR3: CASSLTAQGNTGELFF

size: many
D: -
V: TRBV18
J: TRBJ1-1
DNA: TGTGCCAGCTCAAGGGCCCTCACGAACACTGAAGCTTTCTTT
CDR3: CASSRALTNTEAFF

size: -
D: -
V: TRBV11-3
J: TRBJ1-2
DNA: TGTGCCAGCAGCTTGCGTCGTCACCCAGCTAACTATGGCTACACCTTC
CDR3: CASSLRRHPANYGYTF

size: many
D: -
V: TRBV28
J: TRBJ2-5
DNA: TGTGCCAGCAGTTGGGGACACTCTGAGGTGAAGACCCAGTACTTC
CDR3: CASSWGHSEVKTQYF

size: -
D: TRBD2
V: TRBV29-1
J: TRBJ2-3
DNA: TGCAGCGTTGATGGGGGGGGCACAGATACGCAGTATTTT
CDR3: CSVDGGGTDTQYF

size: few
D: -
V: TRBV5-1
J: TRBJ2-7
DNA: TGCGCCAGCAGCTGGGGGGTGGAGGGAGGCGCCGAGCAGTACTTC
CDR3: CASSWGVEGGAEQYF

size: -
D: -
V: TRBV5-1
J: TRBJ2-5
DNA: TGCGCCAGCATCCTCAATCTGGGATCCGAGACCCAGTACTTC
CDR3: CASILNLGSETQYF

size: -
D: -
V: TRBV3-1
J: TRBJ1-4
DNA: TGTGCCAGCAGCCTCGACCCGGGAACCGCGGGTTTGTTTACTGAAAAACTGTTTTTT
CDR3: CASSLDPGTAGLFTEKLFF

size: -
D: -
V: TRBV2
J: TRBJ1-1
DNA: TGTGCCAGCAGTGAGTCCGGAGTCAACACTGAAGCTTTCTTT
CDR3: CASSESGVNTEAFF

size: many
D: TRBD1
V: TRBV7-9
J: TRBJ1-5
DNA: TGTGCCAGCAGCCTTACCAGTCAGGGGGCGGGCAATCAGCCCCAGCATTTT
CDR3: CASSLTSQGAGNQPQHF

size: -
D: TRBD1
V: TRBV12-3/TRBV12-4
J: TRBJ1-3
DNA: TGTGCCAGCAGAAACACAGGGGGCCCTGGAAACACCATATATTTT
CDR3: CASRNTGGPGNTIYF

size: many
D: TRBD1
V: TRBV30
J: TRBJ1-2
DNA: TGTGCCTGGGAGTTACTTCCCGGGACAGGGAGTGGAGGCTACACCTTC
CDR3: CAWELLPGTGSGGYTF

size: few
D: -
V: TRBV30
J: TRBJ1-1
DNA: TGTGCCTGGAGTGTAGGTGGCGCCACCACTGAAGCTTTCTTT
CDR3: CAWSVGGATTEAFF

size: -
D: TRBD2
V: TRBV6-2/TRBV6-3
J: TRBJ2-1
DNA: TGTGCCAGCAGGGCGGGACTAGCGGAATACAATGAGCAGTTCTTC
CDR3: CASRAGLAEYNEQFF

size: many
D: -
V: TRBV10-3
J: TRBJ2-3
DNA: TGTGCCATCCTAAACACAGATACGCAGTATTTT
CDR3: CAILNTDTQYF

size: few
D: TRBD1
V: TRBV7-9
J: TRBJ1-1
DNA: TGTGCCAGCAGTCTAAACCAGGGGGCGAATACTGAAGCTTTCTTT
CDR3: CASSLNQGANTEAFF

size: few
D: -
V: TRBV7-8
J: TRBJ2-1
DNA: TGTGCCAGCAGCTTAGTCATATCTGGCAATGAGCAGTTCTTC
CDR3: CASSLVISGNEQFF

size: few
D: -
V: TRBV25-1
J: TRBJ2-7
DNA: TGTGCCAGCAGTGAAAACGGGGCCTACTACGAGCAGTACTTC
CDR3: CASSENGAYYEQYF

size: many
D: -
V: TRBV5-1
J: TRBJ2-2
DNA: TGCGCCAGCAGCTTGGGCTCTGGACATAGCACCGGGGAGCTGTTTTTT
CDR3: CASSLGSGHSTGELFF